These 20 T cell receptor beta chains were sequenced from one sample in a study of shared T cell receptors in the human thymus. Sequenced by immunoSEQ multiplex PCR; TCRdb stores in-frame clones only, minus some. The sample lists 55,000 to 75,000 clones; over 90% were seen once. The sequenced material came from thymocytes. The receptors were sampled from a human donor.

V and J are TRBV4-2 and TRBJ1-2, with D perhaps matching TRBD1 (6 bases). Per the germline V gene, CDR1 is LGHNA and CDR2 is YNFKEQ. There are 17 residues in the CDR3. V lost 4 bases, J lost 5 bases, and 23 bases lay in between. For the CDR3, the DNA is TGTGCCAGCAGCCTCGGCCGGATCGGACAGTTTAATTATGGCTACACCTTC. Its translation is CASSLGRIGQFNYGYTF.

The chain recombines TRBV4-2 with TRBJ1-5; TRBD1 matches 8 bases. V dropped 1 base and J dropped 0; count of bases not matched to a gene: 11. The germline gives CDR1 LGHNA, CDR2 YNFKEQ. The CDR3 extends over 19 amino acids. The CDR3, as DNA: TGTGCCAGCAGCCAAGTGAGAGACAGGGGCGATTATAGCAATCAGCCCCAGCATTTT. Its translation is CASSQVRDRGDYSNQPQHF.

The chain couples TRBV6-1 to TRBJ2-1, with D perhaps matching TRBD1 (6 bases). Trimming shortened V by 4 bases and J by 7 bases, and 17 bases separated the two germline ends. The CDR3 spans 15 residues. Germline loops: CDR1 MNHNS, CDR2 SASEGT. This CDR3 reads CASSVLGPQGNEQFF. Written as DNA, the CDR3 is TGTGCCAGCAGTGTCCTGGGACCCCAGGGGAATGAGCAGTTCTTC.

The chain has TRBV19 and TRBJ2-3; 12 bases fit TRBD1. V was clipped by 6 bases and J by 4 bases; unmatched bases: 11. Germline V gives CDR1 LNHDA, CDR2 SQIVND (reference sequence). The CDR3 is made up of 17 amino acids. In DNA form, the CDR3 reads TGTGCCAGTAGCCCTCACCGGGACAGGGGGCTCCCAGATACGCAGTATTTT. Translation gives CASSPHRDRGLPDTQYF.

CDR3 sequence: CASSQTNRGQDTGELFF. The CDR3 region has the DNA TGCGCCAGCAGCCAAACTAACCGGGGACAGGACACCGGGGAGCTGTTTTTT. This chain joins TRBV4-1 and TRBJ2-2, with 8 bases matching TRBD1. Germline V gene data show CDR1 as MGHRA and CDR2 as YSYEKL. V trimming: 2 bases; J trimming: 3 bases; junction bases outside the gene matches: 8. The CDR3 length is 17 residues.

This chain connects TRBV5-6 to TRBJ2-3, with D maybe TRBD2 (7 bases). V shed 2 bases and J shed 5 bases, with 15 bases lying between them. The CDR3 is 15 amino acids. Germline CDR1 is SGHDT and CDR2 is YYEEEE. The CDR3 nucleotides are TGTGCCAGCAGCTTAAGGGGGGGCCACCTAGATACGCAGTATTTT. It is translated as CASSLRGGHLDTQYF.

The CDR3 loop is CASSSCVLGQGKFGYTF. CDR3 in DNA: TGTGCCAGCAGCTCCTGCGTACTGGGACAGGGGAAATTTGGCTACACCTTC. The rearrangement links TRBV5-6 to TRBJ1-2; 10 bases fit TRBD1. V dropped 3 bases and J dropped 7; count of bases not matched to a gene: 15. Germline V CDR1 and CDR2: SGHDT, YYEEEE. The CDR3 loop spans 17 amino acids.

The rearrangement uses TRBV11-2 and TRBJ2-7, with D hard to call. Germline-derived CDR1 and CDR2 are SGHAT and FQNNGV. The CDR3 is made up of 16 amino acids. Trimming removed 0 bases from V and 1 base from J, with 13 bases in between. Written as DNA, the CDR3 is TGTGCCAGCAGCTTAGATCGGTCCCTTCGTTCCTACGAGCAGTACTTC. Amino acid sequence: CASSLDRSLRSYEQYF.

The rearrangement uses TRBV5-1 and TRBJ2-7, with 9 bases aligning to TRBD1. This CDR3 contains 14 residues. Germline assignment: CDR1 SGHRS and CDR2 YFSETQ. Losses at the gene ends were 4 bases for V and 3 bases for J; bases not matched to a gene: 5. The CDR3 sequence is CASSRDRAYYEQYF. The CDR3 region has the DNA TGCGCCAGCAGCCGGGACAGGGCGTACTACGAGCAGTACTTC.

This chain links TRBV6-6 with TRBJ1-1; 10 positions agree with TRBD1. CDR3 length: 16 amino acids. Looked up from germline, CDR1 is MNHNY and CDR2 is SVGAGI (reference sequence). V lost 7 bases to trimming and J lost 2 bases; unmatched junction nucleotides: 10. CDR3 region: CASTLQRQGANTEAFF. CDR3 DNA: TGTGCCAGCACCTTGCAGCGACAGGGGGCTAACACTGAAGCTTTCTTT.

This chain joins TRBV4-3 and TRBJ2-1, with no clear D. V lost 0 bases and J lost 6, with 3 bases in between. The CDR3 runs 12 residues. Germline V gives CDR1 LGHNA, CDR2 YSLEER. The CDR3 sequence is CASSQDGNEQFF. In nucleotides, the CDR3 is TGCGCCAGCAGCCAAGATGGCAATGAGCAGTTCTTC.

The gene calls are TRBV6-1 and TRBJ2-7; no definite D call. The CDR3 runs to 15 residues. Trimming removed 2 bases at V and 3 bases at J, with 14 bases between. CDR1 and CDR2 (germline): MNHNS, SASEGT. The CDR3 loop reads CASSEILGLVYEQYF. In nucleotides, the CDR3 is TGTGCCAGCAGTGAAATACTCGGGCTAGTCTACGAGCAGTACTTC.

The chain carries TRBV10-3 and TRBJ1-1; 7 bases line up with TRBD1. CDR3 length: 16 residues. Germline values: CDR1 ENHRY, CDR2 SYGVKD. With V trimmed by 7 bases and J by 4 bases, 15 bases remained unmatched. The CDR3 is CAITTGEGEGVTEAFF. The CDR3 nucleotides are TGTGCCATCACCACAGGGGAGGGGGAGGGAGTCACTGAAGCTTTCTTT.

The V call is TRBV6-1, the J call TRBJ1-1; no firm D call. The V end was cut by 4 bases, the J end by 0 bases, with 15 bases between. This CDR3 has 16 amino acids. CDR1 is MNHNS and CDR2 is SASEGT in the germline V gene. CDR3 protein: CASSGSDPVMNTEAFF. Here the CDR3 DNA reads TGTGCCAGCAGTGGATCCGACCCTGTAATGAACACTGAAGCTTTCTTT.

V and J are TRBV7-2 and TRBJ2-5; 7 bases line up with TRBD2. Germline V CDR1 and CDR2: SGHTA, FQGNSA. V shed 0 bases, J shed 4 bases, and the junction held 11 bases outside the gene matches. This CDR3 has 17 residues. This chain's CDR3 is CASSLASSFGGRETQYF. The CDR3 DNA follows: TGTGCCAGCAGCTTAGCGTCCTCTTTCGGGGGGAGAGAGACCCAGTACTTC.

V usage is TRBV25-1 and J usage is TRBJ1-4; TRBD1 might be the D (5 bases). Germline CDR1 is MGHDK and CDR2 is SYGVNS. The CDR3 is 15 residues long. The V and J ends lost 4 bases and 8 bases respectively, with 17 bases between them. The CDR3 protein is CASSGPEGRREKLFF. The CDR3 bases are TGTGCCAGCAGTGGCCCCGAGGGGAGGAGGGAAAAACTGTTTTTT.

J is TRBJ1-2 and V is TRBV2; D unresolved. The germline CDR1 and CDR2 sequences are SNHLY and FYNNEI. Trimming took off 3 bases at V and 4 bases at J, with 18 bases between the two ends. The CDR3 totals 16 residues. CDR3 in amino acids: CASSEIPDVQSYGYTF. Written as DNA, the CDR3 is TGTGCCAGCAGTGAGATCCCCGACGTGCAGAGCTATGGCTACACCTTC.

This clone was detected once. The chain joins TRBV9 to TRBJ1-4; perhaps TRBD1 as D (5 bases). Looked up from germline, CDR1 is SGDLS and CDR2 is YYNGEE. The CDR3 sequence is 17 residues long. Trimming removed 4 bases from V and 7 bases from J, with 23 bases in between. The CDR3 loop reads CASSPTGMGTFGEKLFF. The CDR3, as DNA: TGTGCCAGCAGCCCCACGGGGATGGGGACGTTTGGTGAAAAACTGTTTTTT.

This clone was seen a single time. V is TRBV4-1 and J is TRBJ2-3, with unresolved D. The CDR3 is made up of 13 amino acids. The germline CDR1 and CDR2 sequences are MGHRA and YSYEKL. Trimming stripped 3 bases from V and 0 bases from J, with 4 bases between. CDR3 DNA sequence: TGCGCCAGCAGCCAGAACAGCACAGATACGCAGTATTTT. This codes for CASSQNSTDTQYF.

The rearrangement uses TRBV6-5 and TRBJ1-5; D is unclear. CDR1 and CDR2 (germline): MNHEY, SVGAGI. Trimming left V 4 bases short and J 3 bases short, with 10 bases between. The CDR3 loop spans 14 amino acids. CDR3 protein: CASSSLGPNQPQHF. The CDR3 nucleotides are TGTGCCAGCAGTTCGCTAGGCCCCAATCAGCCCCAGCATTTT.